Listed below are T cell receptor beta chains from one sample, sequenced in a study of identical twins. In TCRdb, the 5' RACE reads were re-called with MiXCR into one record per CDR3 protein. The sample holds 1,800,000 or so distinct CDR3 sequences, 25% to 35% seen once. Material for sequencing was cord blood. The receptors here all came from a newborn girl in good health. The CDR3 runs from the conserved cysteine through the conserved F or W. A D gene is named only where the DNA matches it firmly. Clone size is shown for a subset of rows, as once, few, many or a class of expanded clone.

d_call: TRBD1
clone_size: .
v_call: TRBV20-1
j_call: TRBJ1-2
cdr3_aa: CSAWTGRGYGYTF
cdr3_nt: TGCAGTGCTTGGACAGGGAGGGGGTATGGCTACACCTTC

d_call: TRBD2
clone_size: .
v_call: TRBV5-1
j_call: TRBJ2-3
cdr3_aa: CASSFLVGLAGTTDTQYF
cdr3_nt: TGCGCCAGCAGCTTTCTTGTTGGACTAGCGGGAACCACAGATACGCAGTATTTT

d_call: TRBD1
clone_size: .
v_call: TRBV7-9
j_call: TRBJ2-7
cdr3_aa: CASSLSSARQGSYEQYF
cdr3_nt: TGTGCCAGCAGCTTATCTAGTGCTCGACAGGGAAGCTACGAGCAGTACTTC

d_call: .
clone_size: few
v_call: TRBV14
j_call: TRBJ1-6
cdr3_aa: CASSQVAPHSPLHF
cdr3_nt: TGTGCCAGCAGCCAAGTAGCTCCCCATTCACCCCTCCACTTT

d_call: .
clone_size: few
v_call: TRBV4-1
j_call: TRBJ2-2
cdr3_aa: CASSHPRKGKANTGELFF
cdr3_nt: TGCGCCAGCAGCCATCCCCGAAAGGGGAAGGCGAACACCGGGGAGCTGTTTTTT

d_call: .
clone_size: few
v_call: TRBV10-1
j_call: TRBJ1-1
cdr3_aa: CASSDGPTVRLNTEAFF
cdr3_nt: TGCGCCAGCAGTGATGGCCCGACAGTCCGTTTGAACACTGAAGCTTTCTTT

d_call: TRBD1
clone_size: .
v_call: TRBV3-1
j_call: TRBJ1-6
cdr3_aa: CASNLQGTKNSPLHF
cdr3_nt: TGTGCCAGCAACCTACAGGGGACGAAAAATTCACCCCTCCACTTT

d_call: .
clone_size: .
v_call: TRBV10-2
j_call: TRBJ1-2
cdr3_aa: CASSKGRGNYGYTF
cdr3_nt: TGCGCCAGCAGTAAGGGGAGGGGTAACTATGGCTACACCTTC

d_call: TRBD2
clone_size: few
v_call: TRBV20-1
j_call: TRBJ2-7
cdr3_aa: CSARRGTSAYNEQYF
cdr3_nt: TGCAGTGCTCGGCGGGGGACTAGCGCCTACAATGAGCAGTACTTC

d_call: TRBD2
clone_size: few
v_call: TRBV10-3
j_call: TRBJ2-7
cdr3_aa: CAISESPQRGMRYEQYF
cdr3_nt: TGTGCCATCAGTGAGTCCCCCCAGCGGGGGATGAGATACGAGCAGTACTTC

d_call: .
clone_size: few
v_call: TRBV20-1
j_call: TRBJ2-1
cdr3_aa: CSARDTGNEQFF
cdr3_nt: TGCAGTGCTAGAGATACGGGCAATGAGCAGTTCTTC

d_call: TRBD1
clone_size: few
v_call: TRBV7-9
j_call: TRBJ2-7
cdr3_aa: CASSLNPGQVSSYEQYF
cdr3_nt: TGTGCCAGCAGCTTAAACCCGGGACAGGTGAGCTCCTACGAGCAGTACTTC

d_call: .
clone_size: many
v_call: TRBV7-9
j_call: TRBJ1-2
cdr3_aa: CASSFLVGSNYGYTF
cdr3_nt: TGTGCCAGCAGCTTTCTTGTAGGGTCTAACTATGGCTACACCTTC

d_call: TRBD2
clone_size: .
v_call: TRBV5-1
j_call: TRBJ2-1
cdr3_aa: CAGSFKLAGIDEQFF
cdr3_nt: TGCGCCGGCAGCTTCAAACTAGCGGGGATCGATGAGCAGTTCTTC

d_call: .
clone_size: .
v_call: TRBV4-1
j_call: TRBJ2-1
cdr3_aa: CASSQGVPAPVEQFF
cdr3_nt: TGCGCCAGCAGCCAAGGGGTCCCGGCCCCTGTTGAGCAGTTCTTC

d_call: TRBD1
clone_size: .
v_call: TRBV28
j_call: TRBJ1-2
cdr3_aa: CASSSARTGLHYGYTF
cdr3_nt: TGTGCCAGCAGTTCCGCCCGGACAGGACTACACTATGGCTACACCTTC

d_call: .
clone_size: once
v_call: TRBV11-2
j_call: TRBJ2-1
cdr3_aa: CASNKGHYSYNEQFF
cdr3_nt: TGTGCCAGCAACAAAGGACACTACTCCTACAATGAGCAGTTCTTC

d_call: .
clone_size: .
v_call: TRBV30
j_call: TRBJ2-2
cdr3_aa: CAWSHQNTGELFF
cdr3_nt: TGTGCCTGGAGTCATCAGAACACCGGGGAGCTGTTTTTT

d_call: .
clone_size: .
v_call: TRBV20-1
j_call: TRBJ2-1
cdr3_aa: CSASWAGRNEQFF
cdr3_nt: TGCAGTGCTAGCTGGGCAGGTCGGAATGAGCAGTTCTTC

d_call: TRBD2
clone_size: .
v_call: TRBV20-1
j_call: TRBJ2-3
cdr3_aa: CGARGLAGVLRDTQYF
cdr3_nt: TGCGGTGCTAGAGGACTAGCGGGGGTGCTCCGGGATACGCAGTATTTT

d_call: TRBD2
clone_size: many
v_call: TRBV5-1
j_call: TRBJ2-7
cdr3_aa: CASSLEGGSYEQYF
cdr3_nt: TGTGCCAGCAGCTTAGAGGGAGGGTCCTACGAGCAGTACTTC

d_call: TRBD2
clone_size: few
v_call: TRBV20-1
j_call: TRBJ2-4
cdr3_aa: CSASSTSGGHIQYF
cdr3_nt: TGCAGTGCTAGCTCGACTAGCGGGGGTCACATTCAGTACTTC

d_call: TRBD2
clone_size: .
v_call: TRBV6-6
j_call: TRBJ2-4
cdr3_aa: CASSYFSGRAFKNIQYF
cdr3_nt: TGTGCCAGCAGTTACTTCAGCGGGAGGGCCTTCAAAAACATTCAGTACTTC

d_call: .
clone_size: .
v_call: TRBV28
j_call: TRBJ2-4
cdr3_aa: CASQLLRGAQNIQYF
cdr3_nt: TGTGCCAGCCAGCTATTACGGGGGGCCCAAAACATTCAGTACTTC

d_call: .
clone_size: many
v_call: TRBV7-2
j_call: TRBJ1-2
cdr3_aa: CASSLVPGNYGYTF
cdr3_nt: TGTGCCAGCAGCTTAGTCCCCGGGAACTATGGCTACACCTTC

d_call: TRBD2
clone_size: .
v_call: TRBV9
j_call: TRBJ2-7
cdr3_aa: CASSVAPRDYYEQYF
cdr3_nt: TGTGCCAGCAGCGTAGCCCCGAGGGACTACTACGAGCAGTACTTC

d_call: .
clone_size: many
v_call: TRBV20-1
j_call: TRBJ2-7
cdr3_aa: CSARGGETYEQYF
cdr3_nt: TGCAGTGCTAGAGGGGGGGAAACCTACGAGCAGTACTTC